The 5 T cell receptor beta chains presented below share a single source sample, sequenced in a study of kidney transplant recipient with SARS-CoV-2 infection. TCRdb itself ran the reads through MiXCR, one entry per CDR3 protein. The table includes approximately 250,000 distinct CDR3 sequences, under 30% detected once. The sequencing here drew on a blood sample, taken at baseline and around day 120 from a kidney transplant recipient. These receptors came from a young adult male patient who had COVID-19 and was a kidney transplant recipient. The graft donor may have given rise to some T cells.

In its sample, this clonotype was seen many times. The genes are TRBV4-3 and TRBJ2-2, with 15 bases fitting TRBD2. Germline assignment: CDR1 LGHNA and CDR2 YSLEER. This CDR3 spans 18 amino acids. The ends lost 0 bases at V and 5 bases at J; junction bases unmatched: 4. The CDR3 sequence is CASSQDRTSGGDTGELFF. The CDR3 DNA follows: TGCGCCAGCAGCCAAGATCGGACTAGCGGGGGGGATACCGGGGAGCTGTTTTTT.

Notes on this clonotype: A read error is possible here, since a much larger clone lies one base away. The chain links TRBV21-1 to TRBJ1-1; the D call of TRBD1 is as the table states it, not checked on the DNA. TRBV21-1 is assigned pseudogene status. The CDR3 runs to 14 residues. CDR3 protein: CASNVGRSNTEAFF. CDR3 nucleotides: TGTGCCAGCAACGTTGGGCGGTCGAACACTGAAGCTTTCTTT.

With regard to this clonotype: Possible read error: a much larger clone is one base away. A read error is likely, as this CDR3 ends without the conserved phenylalanine or tryptophan. The chain couples TRBV6-5 to TRBJ2-1, with a weak D call TRBD1 (5 bases). The CDR3 is 14 amino acids. Germline V gene lookup returns CDR1 MNHEY and CDR2 SVGAGI. Trimming pared 7 bases from V and 6 bases from J, leaving 16 bases between. Here the CDR3 reads CASKGSHQGNEQFL. The CDR3 DNA reads TGTGCCAGCAAGGGTTCGCATCAGGGCAATGAGCAGTTCCTC.

This clonotype occurred many times. The gene calls are TRBV7-9 and TRBJ1-1, with D possibly TRBD1 on 5 matching bases. In germline, CDR1 is SEHNR, CDR2 FQNEAQ (reference sequence). The CDR3 runs 13 residues. V dropped 3 bases and J dropped 7 bases, with 12 bases sitting between them. CDR3 nucleotides: TGTGCCAGCAGCTTGGCCGGGGGGGGTGAAGCTTTCTTT. Its translation is CASSLAGGGEAFF.

Notes on this clonotype: This could be a read error, since a much larger clone is one nucleotide away. The rearrangement joins TRBV7-8 to TRBJ1-2; D is unclear. This CDR3 comprises 17 residues. Trimming pared 5 bases from V and 4 bases from J, leaving 23 bases between. Per the germline V gene, CDR1 is SGHVS and CDR2 is FQNEAQ. CDR3 DNA: TGTGCCAGCAGCGCTAAGGCGTTTACCCGAAAGGCCTATGGCTACACCTTC. Translating gives CASSAKAFTRKAYGYTF.